The entry below gives a single T cell receptor beta chain sequence along with its context. The data stem from a study of blood T cell repertoires in COVID-19. Study details: The United States, Italy and Spain were the sources of the acute and convalescent COVID-19 samples. Sample material is recorded as cDNA or gDNA derived from T cells, B-cell-depleted T cells, or PBMCs.

Source study methods: Counts of nucleated cells, estimated from reference gene primer amplification, were obtained. This table comes from immunoSEQ multiplex PCR, and its TCRdb copy is limited to in-frame clones, with some not included. V and J calls and clone size are those listed in that table; D and trimming were worked out from the DNA. The sample has 60,000 to 85,000 clones, roughly 89% seen once; the top ten hold approximately 5%. Trimming shortened V by 4 bases and J by 3 bases, and 10 bases separated the two germline ends. Germline-derived CDR1 and CDR2 are SGHTA and FQGNSA. The CDR3 totals 13 residues.

The chain couples TRBV7-2 to TRBJ2-7; D perhaps matches TRBD2 (6 bases). The material sequenced was peripheral blood. The origin of this receptor is a woman aged 45-60 years with active COVID-19. Here the CDR3 DNA reads TGTGCCAGCAGCTACCGGGACTTCTACGAGCAGTACTTC. Translation: CASSYRDFYEQYF.